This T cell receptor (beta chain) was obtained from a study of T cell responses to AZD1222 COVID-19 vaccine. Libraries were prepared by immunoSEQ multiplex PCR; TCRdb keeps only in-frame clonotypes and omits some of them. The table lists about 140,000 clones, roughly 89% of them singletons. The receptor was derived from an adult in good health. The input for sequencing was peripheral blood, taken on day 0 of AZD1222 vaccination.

CDR3 DNA sequence: TGTGCCAGCAGGCCTGTTGGGGGCGCAGCTGGCTACACCTTC. It codes for CASRPVGGAAGYTF. This chain links TRBV5-4 with TRBJ1-2, with D perhaps matching TRBD1 (6 bases). CDR3 length: 14 amino acids. V lost 5 bases and J lost 7, with 18 bases in between. Looked up from germline, CDR1 is SGHNT and CDR2 is YYREEE (reference sequence).